The clone carrying this T cell receptor (beta chain) occurred a few times. The entry originates in a study of T cell repertoires in cytomegalovirus infection. TCRdb fed the reads into MiXCR, producing one record per CDR3 protein. Of approximately 320,000 distinct CDR3 sequences detected, over 7.5% appear once; the ten largest clones hold about 4.5%. Germline CDR1 and CDR2: MNHEY and SVGEGT. This CDR3 has 13 residues. Trimming shortened V by 2 bases and J by 6 bases, and 8 bases separated the two germline ends. The specimen was PBMCs. The chain joins TRBV6-2 or TRBV6-3 to TRBJ2-1; no reliable D call. The sequence was collected from a human donor in good health (CMV status not recorded). Some clones in this sample may be carry-over from other donors' samples. DNA of the CDR3: TGTGCCAGCAGTTACGGTTGGATCAATGAGCAGTTCTTC. It yields the protein CASSYGWINEQFF.